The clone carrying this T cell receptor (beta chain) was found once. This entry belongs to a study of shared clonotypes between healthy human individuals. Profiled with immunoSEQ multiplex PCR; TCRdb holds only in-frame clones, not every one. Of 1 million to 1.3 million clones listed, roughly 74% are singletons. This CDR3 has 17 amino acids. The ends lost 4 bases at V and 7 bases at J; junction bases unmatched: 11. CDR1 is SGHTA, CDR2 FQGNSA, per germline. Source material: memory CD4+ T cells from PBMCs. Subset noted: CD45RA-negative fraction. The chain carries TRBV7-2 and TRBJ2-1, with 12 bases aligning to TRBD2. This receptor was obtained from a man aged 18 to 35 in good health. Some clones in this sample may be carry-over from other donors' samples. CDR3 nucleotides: TGTGCCAGCAGCTACCTGGCCACTAGCGGGAGGTGGAATGAGCAGTTCTTC. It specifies CASSYLATSGRWNEQFF.